What follows describes a single T cell receptor beta chain. CDR3 length: 15 residues. The V and J ends lost 3 bases and 4 bases, in that order; junction bases with no gene match: 0. Germline assignment: CDR1 SGHNT and CDR2 YENEEA. This sample is part of a study of OX40 agonist ivuxolimab in advanced cancers. The overall study: Two cutaneous melanoma patients and one hepatocellular carcinoma patient, three in all, had partial responses.

The protocol was immunoSEQ multiplex PCR, while the TCRdb copy is restricted to in-frame clones and leaves out a portion. The data contain 69,000 or so clones, 82% of them singletons. The receptor was isolated from an adult with an advanced solid tumor such as melanoma, head and neck, liver or kidney cancer. The chain carries TRBV11-3 and TRBJ2-3; TRBD2 matches at 14 bases. The material was CD4+ or CD8+ T cells sorted from blood, obtained in a trial of the OX40 agonist ivuxolimab. As DNA, the CDR3 is TGTGCCAGCAGCTTGGGACTAGCGGGAGCAGATACGCAGTATTTT. Its translation is CASSLGLAGADTQYF.